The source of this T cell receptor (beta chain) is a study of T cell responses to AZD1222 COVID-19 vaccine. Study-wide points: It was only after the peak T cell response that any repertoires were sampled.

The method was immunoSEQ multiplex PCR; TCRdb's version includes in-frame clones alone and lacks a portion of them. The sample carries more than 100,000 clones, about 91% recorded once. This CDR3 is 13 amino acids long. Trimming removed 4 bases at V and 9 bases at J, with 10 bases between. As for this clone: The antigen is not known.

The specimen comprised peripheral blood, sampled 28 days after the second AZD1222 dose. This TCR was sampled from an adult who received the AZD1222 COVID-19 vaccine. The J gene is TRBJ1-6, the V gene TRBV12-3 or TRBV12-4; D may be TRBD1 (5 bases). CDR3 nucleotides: TGTGCCAGCAGTTCCAGGGAGGGTTCACCCCTCCACTTT. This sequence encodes CASSSREGSPLHF.